The 20 T cell receptor beta chains reported below all come from one sample, sequenced in a study of immune cell composition in non-small cell lung cancer. Normal lung was sampled as far from the tumour as possible, at least 3 cm. Sequencing used immunoSEQ multiplex PCR; TCRdb keeps in-frame clones, though not all of them. Here the sample spans about 6,600 clones, roughly four fifths being singletons. Sequencing used non-adjacent lung tissue. The receptors shown here come from a human donor with non-small cell lung cancer.

The rearrangement uses TRBV6-1 and TRBJ2-1; a weak D match, TRBD1 (5 bases). Germline V lookup: CDR1 MNHNS, CDR2 SASEGT. Trimming cost V 6 bases and J 3 bases, with 15 bases left between them. The CDR3 runs to 15 residues. The CDR3 DNA sequence: TGTGCCAGCAGAAGGGGTTGGGCGGACTACAATGAGCAGTTCTTC. Translation gives CASRRGWADYNEQFF.

The rearrangement links TRBV10-3 to TRBJ1-1; 11 bases map to TRBD1. From germline, CDR1 is ENHRY and CDR2 SYGVKD. The CDR3 runs 17 residues. The V segment lost 3 bases and the J segment 5 bases; nucleotides outside the gene matches: 11. CDR3: CAISDSGQGAGWTEAFF. For the CDR3, the DNA is TGTGCCATCAGTGACTCCGGACAGGGGGCGGGGTGGACTGAAGCTTTCTTT.

This clone has a single count. The chain combines TRBV5-1 with TRBJ2-7; 7 bases fit TRBD2. This CDR3 is built from 19 residues. Trimming cost V 4 bases and J 2 bases; bases outside gene matches: 21. Germline V gene sequence: CDR1 SGHRS, CDR2 YFSETQ. CDR3 loop: CASSPGVKSRLADTYEQYF. The CDR3, as DNA: TGCGCCAGCAGCCCTGGGGTCAAATCCCGACTAGCCGATACCTACGAGCAGTACTTC. The full variable domain, its missing parts supplied by reference TRBV5-1 and TRBJ2-7, is KAGVTQTPRYLIKTRGQQVTLSCSPISGHRSVSWYQQTPGQGLQFLFEYFSETQRNKGNFPGRFSGRQFSNSRSEMNVSTLELGDSALYLCASSPGVKSRLADTYEQYFGPGTRLTVT.

This chain links TRBV6-5 with TRBJ2-1; tentative D call: TRBD1 (6 bases). Germline-derived CDR1 and CDR2 are MNHEY and SVGAGI. Trimming removed 4 bases at V and 7 bases at J, with 8 bases between. The CDR3 is made up of 12 amino acids. Here the CDR3 DNA reads TGTGCCAGCAGTTTAGGGGGAAATGAGCAGTTCTTC. Protein: CASSLGGNEQFF.

V is TRBV4-1 and J is TRBJ2-5, with D possibly being TRBD2 (6 bases). The CDR3 totals 13 residues. Trimming took off 1 base at V and 5 bases at J, with 8 bases between the two ends. Germline CDR1 and CDR2: MGHRA and YSYEKL. DNA of the CDR3: TGCGCCAGCAGCCAAGGGCTAGCGGAGACCCAGTACTTC. The encoded protein is CASSQGLAETQYF.

V usage is TRBV7-6 and J usage is TRBJ1-1; D remains ambiguous. V shed 2 bases and J shed 1 base, with 5 bases lying between them. The CDR3 runs 13 residues. The germline CDR1 and CDR2 sequences are SGHVS and FNYEAQ. The CDR3 protein is CASSLSKNTEAFF. The CDR3 DNA reads TGTGCCAGCAGCTTATCAAAGAACACTGAAGCTTTCTTT.

This clone has more than one count but fewer than ten. The rearrangement joins TRBV5-2 to TRBJ1-2. TRBV5-2 is described as a pseudogene. The CDR3 is 16 residues long. CDR3 sequence reads: CASKWGGEYETYGYTF. The CDR3 nucleotides read TGTGCCAGCAAGTGGGGAGGAGAGTACGAGACCTATGGCTACACCTTC.

In its sample, this clone was seen once. This rearrangement joins TRBV4-3 to TRBJ2-3; 12 positions match TRBD1. Germline V gene lookup returns CDR1 LGHNA and CDR2 YSLEER. The CDR3 extends over 16 amino acids. V shed 4 bases, J shed 5 bases, and the junction held 7 bases outside the gene matches. The CDR3 DNA reads as TGCGCCAGCAGCCTTGCCGGGACAGGGGGCAGAGATACGCAGTATTTT. It codes for CASSLAGTGGRDTQYF.

The chain combines TRBV7-3 with TRBJ2-3; D is perhaps TRBD2 (5 bases). Germline CDR1 reads SGHTA; CDR2 reads FQGTGA. CDR3 length: 19 residues. V lost 3 bases, J lost 0 bases, and 22 bases lay in between. Here the CDR3 DNA reads TGTGCCAGCAGCTTCGGGGAACTATCCAAACTCTATAGCACAGATACGCAGTATTTT. Amino acid sequence: CASSFGELSKLYSTDTQYF. Based on the CDR3 plus reference TRBV7-3 and TRBJ2-3, the full variable domain is GAGVSQTPSNKVTEKGKYVELRCDPISGHTALYWYRQSLGQGPEFLIYFQGTGAADDSGLPNDRFFAVRPEGSVSTLKIQRTERGDSAVYLCASSFGELSKLYSTDTQYFGPGTRLTVL.

The V and J genes are TRBV2 and TRBJ2-6; D is perhaps TRBD1 (6 bases). V was trimmed by 5 bases and J by 2 bases, leaving 13 bases between them. CDR1 is SNHLY and CDR2 is FYNNEI in the germline V gene. This CDR3 comprises 16 residues. Here the CDR3 DNA reads TGTGCCAGCAGTCGTCCGTACAGGGCTGGGGCCAACGTCCTGACTTTC. Translating it yields CASSRPYRAGANVLTF. The whole variable domain, remainder taken from reference TRBV2 and TRBJ2-6, is EPEVTQTPSHQVTQMGQEVILRCVPISNHLYFYWYRQILGQKVEFLVSFYNNEISEKSEIFDDQFSVERPDGSNFTLKIRSTKLEDSAMYFCASSRPYRAGANVLTFGAGSRLTVL.

The chain recombines TRBV7-6 with TRBJ2-2; weak D call: TRBD1 (6 bases). Trimming removed 2 bases from V and 0 bases from J, with 10 bases in between. Germline V lookup: CDR1 SGHVS, CDR2 FNYEAQ. The CDR3 totals 16 residues. The CDR3 reads CASSLQQGTNTGELFF. CDR3 sequence (DNA): TGTGCCAGCAGCTTACAGCAGGGGACGAACACCGGGGAGCTGTTTTTT. Full variable domain (rest looked up from reference TRBV7-6 and TRBJ2-2): GAGVSQSPRYKVTKRGQDVALRCDPISGHVSLYWYRQALGQGPEFLTYFNYEAQQDKSGLPNDRFSAERPEGSISTLTIQRTEQRDSAMYRCASSLQQGTNTGELFFGEGSRLTVL.

This clone was picked up one time. This sequence joins TRBV18 and TRBJ2-1, with TRBD1 matching 11 bases. The V segment lost 5 bases and the J segment 6 bases; nucleotides outside the gene matches: 6. The germline CDR1 and CDR2 sequences are KGHSH and LQKENI. This CDR3 is built from 15 residues. CDR3 DNA sequence: TGTGCCAGCTCATTGGGGACAGGGGGTCTCAATGAGCAGTTCTTC. Its protein is CASSLGTGGLNEQFF.

The chain is built from TRBV7-2 and TRBJ2-1, with 7 bases lining up with TRBD2. V shed 5 bases, J shed 8 bases, and the junction held 12 bases outside the gene matches. The CDR3 has 15 residues. The germline V gene encodes CDR1 SGHTA and CDR2 FQGNSA. As DNA, the CDR3 is TGTGCCAGCAGCCTGGGACTCCTGGGGAGGGATGAGCAGTTCTTC. Translated: CASSLGLLGRDEQFF.

The J gene is TRBJ2-7, the V gene TRBV4-2; the D is unclear. The V gene lost 0 bases and the J gene lost 3 bases, with 9 bases spanning the gap. The CDR3 is 14 residues long. Germline values: CDR1 LGHNA, CDR2 YNFKEQ. Written as DNA, the CDR3 is TGTGCCAGCAGCCAAGATTGGCAAGACTACGAGCAGTACTTC. Its protein product is CASSQDWQDYEQYF.

This sequence joins TRBV7-6 and TRBJ2-3; TRBD2 matches at 8 bases. The CDR3 is 16 amino acids. With 0 bases clipped from V and 3 bases from J, the junction kept 5 bases outside the gene matches. Germline assignment: CDR1 SGHVS and CDR2 FNYEAQ. CDR3 loop: CASSLASGGFTDTQYF. The DNA for the CDR3 is TGTGCCAGCAGCTTAGCAAGCGGGGGATTTACAGATACGCAGTATTTT. The entire variable domain, with the rest obtained from reference TRBV7-6 and TRBJ2-3, is as follows: GAGVSQSPRYKVTKRGQDVALRCDPISGHVSLYWYRQALGQGPEFLTYFNYEAQQDKSGLPNDRFSAERPEGSISTLTIQRTEQRDSAMYRCASSLASGGFTDTQYFGPGTRLTVL.

The chain couples TRBV28 to TRBJ2-2, with 9 bases aligning to TRBD1. CDR1 is MDHEN, CDR2 SYDVKM, per germline. J lost 7 bases, V lost 3 bases, and 9 bases had no gene match. There are 16 residues in the CDR3. CDR3 nucleotide sequence: TGTGCCAGCAGTTTCACAGGGGGCGCTGATTTCGGGGAGCTGTTTTTT. Translated, it gives CASSFTGGADFGELFF.

This chain connects TRBV7-2 to TRBJ1-4; D may be TRBD1 (6 bases). V was shortened by 5 bases and J by 0 bases, with 13 bases between the two germline ends. The CDR3 runs to 16 residues. Per germline, CDR1 SGHTA and CDR2 FQGNSA. CDR3 region: CASSITGSATNEKLFF. The CDR3 DNA reads TGTGCCAGCAGCATAACAGGGAGTGCAACTAATGAAAAACTGTTTTTT.

The J gene is TRBJ1-3, the V gene TRBV18; tentative D call: TRBD1 (6 bases). The CDR3 sequence is 16 residues long. Germline V gene data show CDR1 as KGHSH and CDR2 as LQKENI. V was cut by 0 bases and J by 3 bases, with 12 bases left in between. The CDR3 sequence is CASSPPAGASGNTIYF. The CDR3 bases are TGTGCCAGCTCACCACCGGCGGGGGCGAGTGGAAACACCATATATTTT.

This chain links TRBV18 with TRBJ1-1; TRBD1 might be the D (5 bases). The CDR3 has 14 residues. The germline V gene encodes CDR1 KGHSH and CDR2 LQKENI. Trimming removed 6 bases at V and 1 base at J, with 12 bases between. The CDR3 protein is CASSETAKNTEAFF. In nucleotides, the CDR3 is TGTGCCAGCTCTGAGACAGCGAAGAACACTGAAGCTTTCTTT.

V gene TRBV25-1 combines with J gene TRBJ2-3; D might be TRBD2 (6 bases). The CDR3 contains 16 residues. CDR1 MGHDK and CDR2 SYGVNS come from the germline V gene. V lost 3 bases and J 2 bases, leaving 15 bases between the germline ends. The CDR3 DNA reads as TGTGCCAGCAGTGAGGCCGGGACTCCTATCACAGATACGCAGTATTTT. Translating gives CASSEAGTPITDTQYF.